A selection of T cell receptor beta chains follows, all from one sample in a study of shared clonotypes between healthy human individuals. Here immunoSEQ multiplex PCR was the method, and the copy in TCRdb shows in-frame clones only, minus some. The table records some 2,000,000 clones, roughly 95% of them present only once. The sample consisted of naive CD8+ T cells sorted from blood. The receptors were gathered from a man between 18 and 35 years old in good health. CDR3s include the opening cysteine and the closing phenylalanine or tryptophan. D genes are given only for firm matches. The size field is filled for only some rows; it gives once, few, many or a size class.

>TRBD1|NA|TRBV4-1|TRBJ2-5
CASSPGTVKETQYF
TGCGCCAGCAGCCCCGGGACAGTCAAAGAGACCCAGTACTTC
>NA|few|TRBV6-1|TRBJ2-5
CASSEIQETQYF
TGTGCCAGCAGTGAGATTCAAGAGACCCAGTACTTC
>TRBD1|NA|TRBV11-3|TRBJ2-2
CASSSGTGETGELFF
TGTGCCAGCAGTTCTGGGACAGGCGAGACCGGGGAGCTGTTTTTT
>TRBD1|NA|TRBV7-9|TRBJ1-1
CASSFRGHAFF
TGTGCCAGCAGCTTCAGGGGGCATGCTTTCTTT
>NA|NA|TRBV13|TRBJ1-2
CASSLGAGIYGYTF
TGTGCCAGCAGCTTAGGCGCAGGGATCTATGGCTACACCTTC
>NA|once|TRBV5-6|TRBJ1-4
CASSLVTGGAWEKLFF
TGTGCCAGCAGCTTGGTGACCGGGGGCGCTTGGGAAAAACTGTTTTTT
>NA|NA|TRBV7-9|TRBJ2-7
CASSRTASYEQYF
TGTGCCAGCAGCCGCACAGCTTCCTACGAGCAGTACTTC
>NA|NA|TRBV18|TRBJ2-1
CASSQKTGQPEQFF
TGTGCCAGCTCACAAAAAACGGGACAACCTGAGCAGTTCTTC
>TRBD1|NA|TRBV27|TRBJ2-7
CASSSTRTGWNYEQYF
TGTGCCAGCAGTTCCACGCGGACAGGGTGGAACTACGAGCAGTACTTC
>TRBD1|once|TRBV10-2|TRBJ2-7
CASSETGGPYEQYF
TGCGCCAGCAGTGAGACAGGGGGCCCCTACGAGCAGTACTTC
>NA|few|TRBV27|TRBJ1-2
CASSPSWDYGYTF
TGTGCCAGCAGCCCTTCCTGGGACTATGGCTACACCTTC
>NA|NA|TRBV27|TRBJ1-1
CASSLLGDTEAFF
TGTGCCAGCAGTTTACTCGGGGACACTGAAGCTTTCTTT
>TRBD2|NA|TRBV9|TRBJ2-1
CASSVSSGRVYNEQFF
TGTGCCAGCAGCGTATCTAGCGGGAGAGTGTACAATGAGCAGTTCTTC
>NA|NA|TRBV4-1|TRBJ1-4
CASSLPANEKLFF
TGCGCCAGCAGCCTACCCGCTAATGAAAAACTGTTTTTT
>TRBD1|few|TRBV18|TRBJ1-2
CASSPGTGLIGYTF
TGTGCCAGCTCACCAGGGACAGGCCTCATTGGCTACACCTTC
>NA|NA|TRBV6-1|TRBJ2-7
CASSGLSGVNEQYF
TGTGCCAGCAGTGGCCTTTCAGGGGTCAACGAGCAGTACTTC
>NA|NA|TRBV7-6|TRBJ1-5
CASSLAGGPQHF
TGTGCCAGCAGCTTAGCGGGGGGGCCCCAGCATTTT
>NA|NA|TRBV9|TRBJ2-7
CASSVGTEFYEQYF
TGTGCCAGCAGCGTAGGGACAGAATTCTACGAGCAGTACTTC
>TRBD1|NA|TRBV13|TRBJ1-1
CASSLPGTGDTEAFF
TGTGCCAGCAGCCTGCCCGGGACAGGGGATACTGAAGCTTTCTTT
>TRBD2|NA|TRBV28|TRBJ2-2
CASSSPSAAGGIGELFF
TGTGCCAGCAGTTCCCCCTCGGCGGCGGGGGGGATTGGGGAGCTGTTTTTT
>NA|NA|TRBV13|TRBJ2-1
CASSSPRLENEQFF
TGTGCCAGCAGCTCACCTAGACTCGAAAATGAGCAGTTCTTC
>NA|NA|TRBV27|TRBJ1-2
CASSQAGGFLTF
TGTGCCAGCAGTCAAGCCGGTGGCTTTCTCACCTTC
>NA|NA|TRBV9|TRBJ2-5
CASSPGRGQETQYF
TGTGCCAGCAGCCCGGGAAGGGGGCAAGAGACCCAGTACTTC
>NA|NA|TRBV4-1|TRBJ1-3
CASSQGGLSGNTIYF
TGCGCCAGCAGCCAAGGGGGCCTCTCTGGAAACACCATATATTTT
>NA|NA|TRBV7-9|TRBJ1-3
CASSSPGASAGSGNTIYF
TGTGCCAGCAGCTCCCCGGGGGCCTCGGCGGGCTCTGGAAACACCATATATTTT
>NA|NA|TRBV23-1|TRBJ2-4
CASRINLLRDRLKNIQYF
TGCGCCAGCAGAATCAATCTATTACGCGACAGACTCAAAAACATTCAGTACTTC
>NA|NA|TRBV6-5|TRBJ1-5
CASSPGGPNQPQHF
TGTGCCAGCAGCCCGGGGGGACCGAATCAGCCCCAGCATTTT
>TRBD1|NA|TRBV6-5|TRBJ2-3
CASGQGTEDTQYF
TGTGCCAGTGGACAGGGGACTGAAGATACGCAGTATTTT
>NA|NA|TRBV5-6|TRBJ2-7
CASRQGGARYEQYF
TGTGCCAGCAGACAGGGCGGAGCCCGATACGAGCAGTACTTC
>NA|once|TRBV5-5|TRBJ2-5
CASSLDGETQYF
TGTGCCAGCAGCTTAGACGGAGAGACCCAGTACTTC
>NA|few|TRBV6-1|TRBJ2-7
CASSVFEQYF
TGTGCCAGCAGTGTCTTCGAGCAGTACTTC
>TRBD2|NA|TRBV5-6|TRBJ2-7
CASSFPSGASSYEQYF
TGTGCCAGCAGCTTTCCTAGCGGGGCGAGCTCCTACGAGCAGTACTTC
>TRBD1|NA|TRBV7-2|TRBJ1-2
CASGQANFYGYTF
TGTGCCAGCGGACAGGCAAACTTCTATGGCTACACCTTC
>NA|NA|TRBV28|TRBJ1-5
CASSSMRESAQPQHF
TGTGCCAGCAGTTCCATGCGGGAGTCGGCACAGCCCCAGCATTTT
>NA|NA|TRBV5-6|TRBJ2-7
CASSYRQDSYEQYF
TGTGCCAGCAGCTACCGACAGGACTCCTACGAGCAGTACTTC
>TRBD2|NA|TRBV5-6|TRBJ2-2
CASSSARTSGTNTGELSF
TGTGCCAGCAGCTCGGCCCGGACTAGCGGGACGAACACCGGGGAGCTGTCTTTT
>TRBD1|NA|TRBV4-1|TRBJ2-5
CASSQETGGSQETQYF
TGCGCCAGCAGCCAAGAGACAGGGGGATCACAAGAGACCCAGTACTTC
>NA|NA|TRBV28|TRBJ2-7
CASSRSQGLYEQYF
TGTGCCAGCAGTAGGAGTCAGGGACTCTACGAGCAGTACTTC
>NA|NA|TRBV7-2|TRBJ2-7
CASSNLERGRSYEQYF
TGTGCCAGCAGCAATTTAGAGAGGGGCAGGAGCTACGAGCAGTACTTC
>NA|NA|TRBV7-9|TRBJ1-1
CASSFSGIHTEAFF
TGTGCCAGCAGCTTTTCAGGGATTCACACTGAAGCTTTCTTT
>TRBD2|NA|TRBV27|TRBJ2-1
CASLSGTNNEQFF
TGTGCCAGCCTTAGCGGGACGAACAATGAGCAGTTCTTC
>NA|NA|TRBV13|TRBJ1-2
CASSELVDTHNYGYTF
TGTGCCAGCAGCGAGCTTGTAGACACCCATAACTATGGCTACACCTTC
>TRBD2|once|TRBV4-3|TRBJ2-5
CASSQTSGFQETQYF
TGCGCCAGCAGCCAGACTAGCGGATTCCAAGAGACCCAGTACTTC
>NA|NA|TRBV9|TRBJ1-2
CASSVGVSLGDGYTF
TGTGCCAGCAGCGTAGGCGTCAGCTTAGGAGATGGCTACACCTTC
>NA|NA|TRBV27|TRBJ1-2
CASSPRDTYGYTF
TGTGCCAGCAGTCCCCGGGACACCTATGGCTACACCTTC
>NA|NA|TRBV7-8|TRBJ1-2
CASSSRAQQGSRANYGYTF
TGTGCCAGCAGCTCGAGAGCTCAACAGGGTTCTAGAGCTAACTATGGCTACACCTTC
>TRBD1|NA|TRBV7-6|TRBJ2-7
CASSPGQGPTYEQYF
TGTGCCAGCAGCCCCGGACAGGGGCCTACCTACGAGCAGTACTTC